This TCR beta chain stems from a study of cytomegalovirus exposure and HLA in healthy donors. Deletions cut 1 base from V and 1 base from J, with 5 bases between. The CDR3 has 15 amino acids. Germline CDR1 and CDR2: LGHNA and YNFKEQ. Amplification used 60 Vbeta primers and 13 Jbeta primers. Libraries were prepared by immunoSEQ multiplex PCR; TCRdb keeps only in-frame clonotypes and omits some of them. The sample consists of about 110,000 clones, 65% to 80% of them appearing once. The receptor was derived from a man aged 55 to 70 in good health and CMV-seronegative. The sequencing input was PBMCs. J is TRBJ2-6 and V is TRBV4-2; D remains unclear. The CDR3 here is CASSQARSGANVLTF. The CDR3 DNA reads as TGTGCCAGCAGCCAAGCACGGTCTGGGGCCAACGTCCTGACTTTC.